The T cell receptor (beta chain) described here comes from a study of monozygotic twins with inflammatory bowel disease. Regarding the study as a whole: Among patients, repertoires may have gained variability from differing immunosuppressive treatments. Backing was not found for a single strong signal or clonotype associated with IBD.

To note about this clonotype: Its target is unknown.

UMIs were attached via template switching, each with a 6-nucleotide sample barcode. Two nested PCRs, of 16 and 9 cycles, processed TCRalpha and TCRbeta cDNA. TCRdb reprocessed the 5' RACE reads and keeps a single row for each CDR3 protein, giving no DNA. The repertoire table contains approximately 330,000 distinct CDR3 sequences. CDR3 length equals 13 residues. Germline V gives CDR1 MNHEY, CDR2 SVGAGI. The TCR sequence derives from a human donor with ulcerative colitis or Crohn's disease, or a healthy co-twin of an affected twin (not recorded which). The gene calls are TRBV6-5 and TRBJ2-3. The sample taken for sequencing was blood. The chain's CDR3 is CAEPSQGTDTQYF.